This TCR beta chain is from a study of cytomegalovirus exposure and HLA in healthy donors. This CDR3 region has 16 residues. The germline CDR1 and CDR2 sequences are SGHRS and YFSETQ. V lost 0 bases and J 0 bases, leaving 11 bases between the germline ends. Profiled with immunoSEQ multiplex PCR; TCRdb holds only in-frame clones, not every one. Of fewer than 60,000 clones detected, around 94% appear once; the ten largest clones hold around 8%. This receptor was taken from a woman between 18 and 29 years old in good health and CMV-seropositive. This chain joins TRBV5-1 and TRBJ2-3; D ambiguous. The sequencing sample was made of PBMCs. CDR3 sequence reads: CASSLGASVSTDTQYF. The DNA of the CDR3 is TGCGCCAGCAGCTTGGGGGCCAGTGTCAGCACAGATACGCAGTATTTT. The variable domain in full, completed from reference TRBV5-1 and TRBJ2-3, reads KAGVTQTPRYLIKTRGQQVTLSCSPISGHRSVSWYQQTPGQGLQFLFEYFSETQRNKGNFPGRFSGRQFSNSRSEMNVSTLELGDSALYLCASSLGASVSTDTQYFGPGTRLTVL.